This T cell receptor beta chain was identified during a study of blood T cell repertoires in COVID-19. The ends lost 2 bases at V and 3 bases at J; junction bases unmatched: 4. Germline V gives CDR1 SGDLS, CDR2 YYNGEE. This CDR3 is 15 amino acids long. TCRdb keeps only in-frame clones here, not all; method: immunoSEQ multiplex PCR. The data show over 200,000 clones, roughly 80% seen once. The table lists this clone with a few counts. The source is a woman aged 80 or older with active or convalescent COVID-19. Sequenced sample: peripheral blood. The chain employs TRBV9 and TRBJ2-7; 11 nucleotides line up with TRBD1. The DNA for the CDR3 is TGTGCCAGCAGCGTGGGGACAGGGGGTTTCTACGAGCAGTACTTC. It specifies CASSVGTGGFYEQYF.